The sequence of this T cell receptor beta chain was determined in a study of T cells after somatic rescue of genetic block. Produced via immunoSEQ multiplex PCR; TCRdb's table is partial and in-frame only. The sample has fewer than 150,000 clones, about 90% seen once; the top ten hold roughly 1.5%. V dropped 7 bases and J dropped 2; count of bases not matched to a gene: 12. Germline V gene data show CDR1 as SGHRS and CDR2 as YFSETQ. This CDR3 has 15 residues. This TCR derives from a woman aged 18-30 years. This chain links TRBV5-1 with TRBJ2-7, with TRBD1 matching over 7 bases. Sequencing was performed on peripheral blood mononuclear cells (PBMCs). The CDR3 nucleotides are TGCGCCAGCGGACCAGGGACAGCGAAGACCTACGAGCAGTACTTC. It is translated as CASGPGTAKTYEQYF.